These T cell receptor beta chains were read from a single sample in a study of blood T cell repertoires in COVID-19. Sequencing used immunoSEQ multiplex PCR; TCRdb keeps in-frame clones, though not all of them. The data contain around 430,000 clones, about 83% of them singletons. Specimen: PBMCs or T cells enriched from blood (not recorded which). The receptors originated from a woman between 45 and 65 years old who had recovered from COVID-19. Each CDR3 is given with its conserved first and last residue. The D gene is left open where the match is weak. For some rows the clone size is stated as once, few or many, or as a class when expanded; others skip it.

v_call	j_call	d_call	clone_size	cdr3_nt	cdr3_aa
TRBV4-1	TRBJ1-5	-	-	TGCGCCAGCAGCCCAGCCGGGGAGGGCGACAGTCAGCCCCAGCATTTT	CASSPAGEGDSQPQHF
TRBV19	TRBJ1-5	TRBD1	few	TGTGCCAGTAGTAACTGGGACAGGGGGCGCAATCAGCCCCAGCATTTT	CASSNWDRGRNQPQHF
TRBV11-2	TRBJ2-7	TRBD1	-	TGTGCCAGCAGCCGGGGACAGAGTCTCTACGAGCAGTACTTC	CASSRGQSLYEQYF
TRBV14	TRBJ1-3	-	-	TGTGCCAGCAGCCTAGAGACTAGCTTGGCTGGAAACACCATATATTTT	CASSLETSLAGNTIYF
TRBV19	TRBJ1-1	TRBD1	once	TGTGCCAGTAGTGAAGACCGGGACAGGGGGCATGAGGACACTGAAGCTTTCTTT	CASSEDRDRGHEDTEAFF
TRBV6-5	TRBJ1-5	-	once	TGTGCCAGCAGCCTAGGGGCCGGGCAGCCCCAGCATTTT	CASSLGAGQPQHF
TRBV5-1	TRBJ2-7	TRBD1	-	TGCGCCAGCAGCTCTGAAGGACAGGGGGCGCGCGAGCAGTACTTC	CASSSEGQGAREQYF
TRBV28	TRBJ1-6	-	-	TGTGCCAGCAGGGAGTCCAATTCACCCCTCCACTTT	CASRESNSPLHF
TRBV30	TRBJ1-4	-	-	TGTGCCTGGAGGGACACCGCAACTAATGAAAAACTGTTTTTT	CAWRDTATNEKLFF
TRBV14	TRBJ2-4	-	-	TGTGCCAGCAGCCGACAGGAAAACATTCAGTACTTC	CASSRQENIQYF
TRBV27	TRBJ1-6	TRBD1	-	TGTGCCAGCAGTGGGCACAGGGGTGATAATTCACCCCTCCACTTT	CASSGHRGDNSPLHF
TRBV14	TRBJ2-1	TRBD2	-	TGTGCCAGCAGCCCCCTAGCGGGGGGGAGAAATGAGCAGTTCTTC	CASSPLAGGRNEQFF
TRBV7-9	TRBJ2-2	-	-	TGTGCCAGCAGCCTGGGGGCAGGGGCGACCGGGGAGCTGTTTTTT	CASSLGAGATGELFF
TRBV5-6	TRBJ2-2	-	-	TGTGCCAGCAGCAGAGGGGGTTCCGGGGAGCTGTTTTTT	CASSRGGSGELFF
TRBV7-2	TRBJ1-4	-	-	TGTGCCAGCGCTGGGGGGGGAAAACTGTTTTTT	CASAGGGKLFF
TRBV5-1	TRBJ2-1	TRBD2	once	TGCGCCAGCAGCTTGGTCCAGCGGGGGGCCCACAATGAGCAGTTCTTC	CASSLVQRGAHNEQFF
TRBV18	TRBJ1-2	TRBD1	-	TGTGCCAGCTCACCCCAACAGGGGGCTAACAACTATGGCTACACCTTC	CASSPQQGANNYGYTF
TRBV5-3	TRBJ1-2	TRBD1	-	TGTGCCAGAAGCTTGCCCCTCGACAGGGTTCATGGCTACACCTTC	CARSLPLDRVHGYTF
TRBV2	TRBJ1-5	-	-	TGTGCCAGCAGTGATCCGGCAGGGCGTGGGCAGCCCCAGCATTTT	CASSDPAGRGQPQHF
TRBV19	TRBJ2-1	-	-	TGTGCCAGTAGTACGAAGTCAGGTTACAATGAGCAGTTCTTC	CASSTKSGYNEQFF
TRBV4-1	TRBJ2-7	-	-	TGCGCCAGCAGCCAAAACGCCCAGGGCTACGAGCAGTACTTC	CASSQNAQGYEQYF
TRBV4-2	TRBJ1-6	-	-	TGTGCCAGCAGCCAACCGAGACCGGGGGATAATTCACCCCTCCACTTT	CASSQPRPGDNSPLHF
TRBV7-2	TRBJ1-4	-	-	TGTGCCAGCAGCTTAGCGTTTTTGGACAGCGGCGAAAAACTGTTTTTT	CASSLAFLDSGEKLFF
TRBV30	TRBJ1-2	-	-	TGTGCCTGGAGTGGGAGCTATGGCTACACCTTC	CAWSGSYGYTF
TRBV5-6	TRBJ2-4	TRBD1	-	TGTGCCAGCAGCCGGGACAGTCTAGCCAAAAACATTCAGTACTTC	CASSRDSLAKNIQYF
TRBV2	TRBJ2-7	TRBD2	-	TGTGCCAGCAGGGCGGGCTCCGGGAGGGAGCAGTACTTC	CASRAGSGREQYF
TRBV27	TRBJ2-7	-	-	TGTGCCAGCAGTTTACGGGCGGGGGCGTTCTACGAGCAGTACTTC	CASSLRAGAFYEQYF
TRBV5-4	TRBJ1-6	-	-	TGTGCCAGCAGCTTTGGGTTGGGGGGGTCACCCCTCCACTTT	CASSFGLGGSPLHF
TRBV2	TRBJ2-1	TRBD1	-	TGTGCCAGCGGGACAGGGCCGGGTGAGCAGTTCTTC	CASGTGPGEQFF
TRBV9	TRBJ1-4	-	once	TGTGCCAGCAGCAACGGGGTAACTAATGAAAAACTGTTTTTT	CASSNGVTNEKLFF
TRBV7-2	TRBJ2-7	-	once	TGTGCCAGCAGCTTGAACAACCTCTACGAGCAGTACTTC	CASSLNNLYEQYF
TRBV5-1	TRBJ2-7	-	-	TGCGCCAGCAGCTTGGTCGGTACAGGCTCCTACGAGCAGTACTTC	CASSLVGTGSYEQYF
TRBV19	TRBJ1-1	-	-	TGTGCCAGTATCCCCGGGAGGGCCAGGTATGCTTTCTTT	CASIPGRARYAFF
TRBV4-1	TRBJ2-5	TRBD2	-	TGCGCCAACCATCGGACTAGCGAAGAGACCCAGTACTTC	CANHRTSEETQYF
TRBV7-2	TRBJ1-2	-	once	TGTGCCAGCAGCCCCTTCGGGGGGGAAGGCTACACCTTC	CASSPFGGEGYTF
TRBV13	TRBJ1-2	-	-	TGTGCCAGCAGCCAGGACAGATTCTATGGCTACACCTTC	CASSQDRFYGYTF
TRBV30	TRBJ1-2	TRBD1	-	TGTGCCTGGCACAAGTGGACAGGGGGCGGCTATGGCTACACCTTC	CAWHKWTGGGYGYTF
TRBV28	TRBJ1-4	-	once	TGTGCCAGCAGTCTGATAGGGGTCGGCGAAAAACTGTTTTTT	CASSLIGVGEKLFF
TRBV7-8	TRBJ1-3	-	-	TGTGCCAGCAGTCGGAACAGGGATGCAGTTTCTGGAAACACCATATATTTT	CASSRNRDAVSGNTIYF
TRBV19	TRBJ1-1	-	-	TGTGCCAGTAGCTCTCTAAGGGGCAGTGAAGCTTTCTTT	CASSSLRGSEAFF
TRBV27	TRBJ1-5	-	-	TGTGCCAGCAGTTTTGGTCAGGGGAATCAGCCCCAGCATTTT	CASSFGQGNQPQHF
TRBV6-1	TRBJ1-3	-	-	TGTGCCAGCAGTGATGGCAGGGAAAGGGCAAACACCATATATTTT	CASSDGRERANTIYF
TRBV7-9	TRBJ2-2	TRBD2	-	TGTGCCAGCCTAGGGACGCCCGGGAGGGCCGGGGAGCTGTTTTTT	CASLGTPGRAGELFF
TRBV7-6	TRBJ2-5	-	-	TGTGCCAGCAGCTTACCAGCGGGTCACCAAGAGACCCAGTACTTC	CASSLPAGHQETQYF
TRBV4-2	TRBJ2-3	TRBD2	-	TGTGCCAGCAGCCAATTAAAGGGACTAGCGGGAGGTCGCACAGATACGCAGTATTTT	CASSQLKGLAGGRTDTQYF
TRBV15	TRBJ1-2	TRBD1	-	TGTGCCACCAGCAGAGAGGACAGGGGGCAATATGGCTACACCTTC	CATSREDRGQYGYTF
TRBV9	TRBJ1-1	TRBD1	few	TGTGCCAGCAGCCCACTGGTTACAGGGGACACTGAAGCTTTCTTT	CASSPLVTGDTEAFF
TRBV7-2	TRBJ2-3	-	-	TGTGCCAGCAGCTCTCAACTTAAAATACCTAGGCCGGCAGATACGCAGTATTTT	CASSSQLKIPRPADTQYF
TRBV7-2	TRBJ2-7	TRBD2	-	TGTGCCAGCAGCTTGGGACGGGGGGATTACGAGCAGTACTTC	CASSLGRGDYEQYF
TRBV18	TRBJ2-5	TRBD2	-	TGTGCCAGCTCCCCGGGACTAGCGGTCCAAGAGACCCAGTACTTC	CASSPGLAVQETQYF
TRBV7-9	TRBJ2-5	TRBD1	-	TGTGCCAGCAGCTTAAGACAGGGGCTAGGGGAGACCCAGTACTTC	CASSLRQGLGETQYF
TRBV7-2	TRBJ2-6	-	once	TGTGCCAGCAGCCCCCTCTGGGCGGGGTACTCTGGGGCCAACGTCCTGACTTTC	CASSPLWAGYSGANVLTF
TRBV28	TRBJ2-7	-	-	TGTGCCAGCAGTCCCGGGGCGGGGTCAGTGGCCTACGAGCAGTACTTC	CASSPGAGSVAYEQYF
TRBV2	TRBJ2-4	-	-	TGTGCCAGCGGAGGGTTCTCCAAAAACATTCAGTACTTC	CASGGFSKNIQYF
TRBV10-3	TRBJ1-1	-	-	TGTGCCATCAGTGAAGGGAGGGAAACTGAAGCTTTCTTT	CAISEGRETEAFF
TRBV19	TRBJ2-3	TRBD2	-	TGTGCCAGTGCAGAGCCTTCGGGGGGAACAGATACGCAGTATTTT	CASAEPSGGTDTQYF
TRBV7-8	TRBJ2-7	-	-	TGTGCCAGCAGCTTAGATGAGCGGAATCCCTCCTACGAGCAGTACTTC	CASSLDERNPSYEQYF
TRBV5-1	TRBJ2-5	-	-	TGCGCCAGCAGCTTGAACATCGAAGAGACCCAGTACTTC	CASSLNIEETQYF
TRBV28	TRBJ1-1	-	-	TGTGCCAGCAGTTTAGTACAGCTCACTGAAGCTTTCTTT	CASSLVQLTEAFF
TRBV7-8	TRBJ1-2	TRBD1	-	TGTGCCAGCAGCTTAGGACAGGGGGCGAGTGGCTACACCTTC	CASSLGQGASGYTF